This TCR beta chain was retrieved from a study of blood T cell repertoires in COVID-19. Profiled with immunoSEQ multiplex PCR; TCRdb holds only in-frame clones, not every one. The table lists roughly 400,000 clones, 88% of them singletons. Sequencing was done on a sample of PBMCs or T cells enriched from blood (not recorded which). The source of this sequence is a woman between 35 and 50 years old with acute COVID-19.

CDR3 loop: CASSLGPGRGTEAFF. The CDR3 DNA follows: TGTGCCAGCAGCTTGGGGCCAGGGCGGGGAACTGAAGCTTTCTTT. The chain employs TRBV5-5 and TRBJ1-1, with D tentatively TRBD1 (5 bases). The CDR3 consists of 15 residues. V lost 0 bases to trimming and J lost 5 bases, with 14 bases between them. Germline V gene sequence: CDR1 SGHKS, CDR2 YYEKEE (reference sequence).